These 25 T cell receptor beta chains came from one sample sequenced in a study of Graves' ophthalmopathy and Graves' hyperthyroidism. Beta-chain TCR CDR3 regions were amplified from RNA transcripts. Second-round multiplex PCR followed a first-round RT-PCR using HTBI primers. TCRdb reanalysed the multiplex PCR reads using MiXCR and keeps one entry per CDR3 protein. The profile covers around 600,000 distinct CDR3 sequences, with 35% to 45% appearing a single time and around 3% taken by the ten largest. The specimen sequenced was peripheral blood. These receptors all stem from an adult man with Graves' ophthalmopathy.

The chain has TRBV2 and TRBJ2-7; no clear D gene. The closer fit of TRBJ2-1 to the DNA end suggests the J call may be wrong. The CDR3 contains 10 residues. Germline lookup yields CDR1 SNHLY and CDR2 FYNNEI. The CDR3 region is CASVRYEQFF. The CDR3 DNA is TGTGCCAGCGTCCGCTATGAGCAGTTCTTC.

The chain has TRBV10-3 and TRBJ1-2; TRBD1 might be the D (6 bases). Germline loops: CDR1 ENHRY, CDR2 SYGVKD. This CDR3 is 17 amino acids long. The V gene lost 10 bases and the J gene lost 4 bases, with 28 bases spanning the gap. For the CDR3, the DNA is TGTGCCACCCTAACTCACGACCCCCATAGGACAGCCTATGGCTACACCTTC. Its translation is CATLTHDPHRTAYGYTF.

The chain joins TRBV19 to TRBJ2-7; the match to TRBD1 covers 9 bases. The CDR3 contains 15 residues. Per germline, CDR1 LNHDA and CDR2 SQIVND (reference sequence). V was clipped by 4 bases and J by 4 bases; unmatched bases: 8. Here the CDR3 reads CASSTTGGWGYEQYF. The CDR3, as DNA: TGTGCCAGTAGTACAACAGGGGGCTGGGGTTACGAGCAGTACTTC.

The chain couples TRBV12-5 to TRBJ1-5; 7 bases align to TRBD1. V dropped 1 base and J dropped 0; count of bases not matched to a gene: 0. The CDR3 contains 15 residues. The germline V gene has CDR1 LGHNT and CDR2 FRNRAP. The CDR3 DNA sequence: TGTGCTAGTGGTTTGGGGACAGGTAGCAATCAGCCCCAGCATTTT. It is translated as CASGLGTGSNQPQHF.

The chain couples TRBV5-1 to TRBJ2-5; maybe TRBD2 (5 bases). The J call may be in error: the DNA end matches TRBJ2-1 better. The CDR3 is made up of 15 amino acids. Germline lookup yields CDR1 SGHRS and CDR2 YFSETQ. The CDR3 region is CASSLGPGAYNEQFF. In DNA form, the CDR3 reads TGCGCCAGCAGCTTGGGACCCGGGGCCTACAATGAGCAGTTCTTC.

The V call is TRBV5-1, the J call TRBJ2-3; the D gene is possibly TRBD2 (6 bases). The V end lost 3 bases, the J end lost 3 bases, and 11 bases lay between the germline ends. There are 14 residues in the CDR3. The germline V gene has CDR1 SGHRS and CDR2 YFSETQ. The CDR3: CASSSWEATDTQYF. The CDR3 bases are TGCGCCAGCAGCTCGTGGGAGGCGACAGATACGCAGTATTTT.

The chain has TRBV10-3 and TRBJ2-6, with D unresolved. Per germline, CDR1 ENHRY and CDR2 SYGVKD. This CDR3 comprises 17 residues. The V end was cut by 2 bases, the J end by 4 bases, with 15 bases between. DNA of the CDR3: TGTGCCATCAGTGAGAATGGACCCAGGTCAGGGGCCAACGTCCTGACTTTC. It yields the protein CAISENGPRSGANVLTF.

The chain employs TRBV20-1 and TRBJ2-7; 7 bases map to TRBD2. Germline CDR1 DFQATT, CDR2 SNEGSKA (reference sequence). The CDR3 sequence is 14 residues long. V lost 5 bases to trimming and J lost 0 bases; unmatched junction nucleotides: 7. This CDR3 reads CSAASGRGSYEQYV. The CDR3 region has the DNA TGCAGTGCTGCTAGCGGCCGGGGCTCCTACGAGCAGTACGTC.

The chain couples TRBV7-9 to TRBJ1-3; a weak D match, TRBD1 (6 bases). CDR3 size: 13 residues. The V gene's germline CDR1 is SEHNR and CDR2 FQNEAQ (reference sequence). V lost 8 bases, J lost 1 base, and 9 bases lay in between. CDR3 sequence (DNA): TGTGCCAGCTGCCAGGGGTCTGGAAACACCATATATTTT. This gives the protein CASCQGSGNTIYF. Together with reference TRBV7-9 and TRBJ1-3, the CDR3 gives the full variable domain: DTGVSQNPRHKITKRGQNVTFRCDPISEHNRLYWYRQTLGQGPEFLTYFQNEAQLEKSRLLSDRFSAERPKGSFSTLEIQRTEQGDSAMYLCASCQGSGNTIYFGEGSWLTVV.

This clonotype was recorded many times. Compared with germline, one end of the junction differs, possibly owing to a read error. The chain links TRBV7-3 to TRBJ2-7, with D perhaps matching TRBD2 (5 bases). The CDR3 sequence is 15 residues long. CDR1 is SGHTA, CDR2 FQGTGA, per germline. In nucleotides, the CDR3 is TGCGCCAGCAGCCTCTTTGAGGGAGACTCCTACGAGCAGTACTTC. This gives the protein CASSLFEGDSYEQYF.

V and J are TRBV11-2 and TRBJ2-7, with 9 bases that match TRBD2. The CDR3 sequence is 12 residues long. The ends lost 11 bases at V and 6 bases at J; junction bases unmatched: 8. The V gene's germline CDR1 is SGHAT and CDR2 FQNNGV. Here the CDR3 reads CAWSAGGFEQYF. CDR3 in DNA: TGTGCCTGGAGTGCGGGAGGGTTCGAGCAGTACTTC.

This clonotype was picked up many times. V usage is TRBV7-2 and J usage is TRBJ2-7, with 10 bases matching TRBD2. CDR1 is SGHTA and CDR2 is FQGNSA in the germline V gene. V shed 4 bases, J shed 2 bases, and the junction held 8 bases outside the gene matches. This CDR3 has 16 amino acids. Here the CDR3 reads CASSSFGTSEAYEQYF. CDR3 coding DNA: TGTGCCAGCAGCTCATTTGGGACTAGCGAGGCCTACGAGCAGTACTTC. Drawing the rest from reference TRBV7-2 and TRBJ2-7, the complete variable domain is GAGVSQSPSNKVTEKGKDVELRCDPISGHTALYWYRQSLGQGLEFLIYFQGNSAPDKSGLPSDRFSAERTGGSVSTLTIQRTQQEDSAVYLCASSSFGTSEAYEQYFGPGTRLTVT.

As concerns this clonotype: The junction does not match germline at one end; this may be a read error. V usage is TRBV10-3 and J usage is TRBJ2-5; 7 nucleotides align to TRBD2. This CDR3 comprises 12 residues. Germline CDR1 reads ENHRY; CDR2 reads SYGVKD. CDR3 residues: CASSSQGGSQYF. The CDR3, as DNA: TGTGCCAGCAGTTCGCAGGGAGGGTCCCAGTACTTC.

In this sample, this clonotype turned up many times. A much larger clone lies one base from this, so it may be a read error. V gene TRBV5-5 combines with J gene TRBJ1-2; D is undetermined. This CDR3 contains 12 residues. V lost 4 bases and J lost 6, with 10 bases in between. Germline loops: CDR1 SGHKS, CDR2 YYEKEE (reference sequence). This CDR3 is CASSPDTDGYTF. The CDR3, as DNA: TGTGCCAGCAGCCCCGACACGGATGGCTACACCTTC.

This clonotype showed up just a few times. Given a much more abundant clone one base away, this may be a read error. V usage is TRBV2 and J usage is TRBJ1-5; no clear D. V lost 10 bases and J 3 bases, leaving 13 bases between the germline ends. Germline loops: CDR1 SNHLY, CDR2 FYNNEI. The CDR3 extends over 13 amino acids. In DNA, the CDR3 is TGTGCCACCAGCGTTCAGCTCAATCAGCCCCAGCATTTT. Its protein is CATSVQLNQPQHF.

Of note for this clonotype: This is likely a read error, given that the CDR3 carries no conserved phenylalanine or tryptophan at its end. No DNA is shown, since the ends of the CDR3 on it are uncertain; the CDR3 is the one TCRdb lists. The genes are TRBV15 and TRBJ1-4. Germline assignment: CDR1 LNHNV and CDR2 YYDKDF (reference sequence). The CDR3 region is 8 residues in length, termini included. This CDR3 is CATSRDSK.

The rearrangement joins TRBV5-8 to TRBJ1-1, with D unresolved. Germline V gives CDR1 SGHTS, CDR2 YDEGEE. V dropped 2 bases and J dropped 1 base, with 12 bases sitting between them. This CDR3 has 15 residues. The CDR3 DNA follows: TGTGCCAGCAGCTTAAGGCCAAGCCCGAACACTGAAGCTTTCTTT. This gives the protein CASSLRPSPNTEAFF. The entire variable domain, with the rest obtained from reference TRBV5-8 and TRBJ1-1, is as follows: EAGVTQSPTHLIKTRGQQATLRCSPISGHTSVYWYQQALGLGLQFLLWYDEGEERNRGNFPPRFSGRQFPNYSSELNVNALELEDSALYLCASSLRPSPNTEAFFGQGTRLTVV.

There are many counts of this clonotype. The chain carries TRBV14 and TRBJ2-7, with D possibly TRBD2 on 6 matching bases. V was cut by 5 bases and J by 0 bases, with 11 bases left in between. The CDR3 has 14 amino acids. Germline values: CDR1 SGHDN, CDR2 FVKESK. CDR3 amino acids: CASSKTGLSYEQYF. CDR3 nucleotides: TGTGCCAGCAGCAAAACGGGACTCTCCTACGAGCAGTACTTC. Looking up the rest from reference TRBV14 and TRBJ2-7 gives the full variable domain: EAGVTQFPSHSVIEKGQTVTLRCDPISGHDNLYWYRRVMGKEIKFLLHFVKESKQDESGMPNNRFLAERTGGTYSTLKVQPAELEDSGVYFCASSKTGLSYEQYFGPGTRLTVT.

This chain connects TRBV29-1 to TRBJ2-3, with a possible D match to TRBD2 (5 bases). The CDR3 sequence is 12 residues long. V dropped 0 bases and J dropped 5 bases, with 6 bases sitting between them. Germline values: CDR1 SQVTM, CDR2 ANQGSEA. The CDR3: CSVEESGDTQYF. The CDR3 DNA reads as TGCAGCGTTGAAGAGAGCGGAGATACGCAGTATTTT.

This clonotype was seen repeatedly, ten times or more. The chain is built from TRBV10-3 and TRBJ1-3; tentatively, D is TRBD1 (6 bases). CDR1 and CDR2 from the germline V gene are ENHRY and SYGVKD. V was pared by 1 base and J by 0 bases, with 16 bases between. The CDR3 sequence is 18 residues long. CDR3 in amino acids: CAISEFTNTGSSGNTIYF. Here the CDR3 DNA reads TGTGCCATCAGTGAGTTCACTAATACAGGGAGCTCTGGAAACACCATATATTTT.

This chain connects TRBV3-1 to TRBJ2-5; possibly TRBD2 for D (5 bases). This CDR3 is 13 amino acids long. Trimming pared 4 bases from V and 14 bases from J, leaving 20 bases between. CDR1 is LGHDT and CDR2 is YNNKEL in the germline V gene (reference sequence). The CDR3 loop reads CASSPSADGGTYF. The CDR3 DNA follows: TGTGCCAGCAGCCCTTCTGCAGATGGAGGTACCTACTTC.

This clonotype has a handful of counts. V usage is TRBV18 and J usage is TRBJ2-5; tentatively, D is TRBD2 (6 bases). The length of the CDR3 is 14 residues. Germline V CDR1 and CDR2: KGHSH, LQKENI. V was pared by 1 base and J by 5 bases, with 11 bases between. The CDR3 sequence: CASSPQREVETQYF. In nucleotides, the CDR3 is TGTGCCAGCTCACCACAGAGGGAGGTGGAGACCCAGTACTTC.

The rearrangement joins TRBV11-2 to TRBJ2-1, with TRBD2 matching over 7 bases. Germline V lookup: CDR1 SGHAT, CDR2 FQNNGV. This CDR3 is built from 13 residues. The junction had 3 bases not matched to a gene; V was cut back by 5 bases and J by 5 bases. The DNA of the CDR3 is TGTGCCAGCAGCCCCAGCGGGAACAATGAGCAGTTCTTC. The encoded protein is CASSPSGNNEQFF. Full variable domain (outside the CDR3, taken from reference TRBV11-2 and TRBJ2-1): EAGVAQSPRYKIIEKRQSVAFWCNPISGHATLYWYQQILGQGPKLLIQFQNNGVVDDSQLPKDRFSAERLKGVDSTLKIQPAKLEDSAVYLCASSPSGNNEQFFGPGTRLTVL.

In its sample, this clonotype was seen a few times. The junction departs from germline at one end; a sequencing error may be responsible. J is TRBJ1-1 and V is TRBV10-3; D ambiguous. This CDR3 is 16 amino acids long. Looked up from germline, CDR1 is ENHRY and CDR2 is SYGVKD. This CDR3 is CASSLSRRASNTEAFF. The DNA for the CDR3 is TGTGCCAGCAGTTTATCGCGGAGGGCCTCGAACACTGAAGCTTTCTTT.

The V gene is TRBV2, the J gene TRBJ1-1, with D possibly being TRBD1 (6 bases). The CDR3 covers 21 residues. Germline V gene lookup returns CDR1 SNHLY and CDR2 FYNNEI. Trimming took off 3 bases at V and 8 bases at J, with 37 bases between the two ends. CDR3 protein: CASSDPQGRQKGQNIWLEAFF. The DNA for the CDR3 is TGTGCCAGCAGTGATCCCCAGGGGAGACAGAAGGGGCAAAACATATGGCTCGAAGCTTTCTTT.